These T cell receptor beta chains were read from a single sample in a study of patients and donors after allogeneic stem cell transplantation. TCRdb used MiXCR to reprocess the RT-PCR reads, holding one entry per CDR3 protein. The sample comprises 190,000 or so distinct CDR3 sequences, over 30% of which are singletons, and roughly 12% rests with the top ten. Sequencing was done on a sample of blood, either unsorted or a sorted T cell fraction (not recorded which). The receptors here all came from a human donor who was either an allogeneic HSCT recipient or a stem cell or donor lymphocyte infusion donor (not recorded which). It is not recorded whose cells these are; they may come from a transplant donor. Both conserved end residues are part of each CDR3. A D gene is named only where the DNA matches it firmly. For some rows the clone size is stated as once, few or many, or as a class when expanded; others skip it.

d_call clone_size j_call v_call cdr3_aa cdr3_nt
NA NA TRBJ1-5 TRBV30 CAWDKGPWGNQPQHF TGTGCCTGGGACAAGGGACCTTGGGGCAATCAGCCCCAGCATTTT
NA NA TRBJ1-6 TRBV5-1 CASSLGPSSYNSPLHF TGCGCCAGCAGCTTGGGCCCCAGCAGTTATAATTCACCCCTCCACTTT
TRBD1 NA TRBJ1-3 TRBV5-1 CASSTGQGAGNTIYF TGCGCCAGCAGCACCGGACAGGGAGCTGGAAACACCATATATTTT
NA NA TRBJ1-3 TRBV4-3 CASSQVTSTASGNTIYF TGCGCCAGCAGCCAAGTAACTTCGACTGCCTCTGGAAACACCATATATTTT
NA NA TRBJ2-3 TRBV6-1 CASSDGYRTDTQYF TGTGCCAGCAGTGACGGATATCGCACAGATACGCAGTATTTT
NA few TRBJ1-2 TRBV7-9 CASSLANTHGYTF TGTGCCAGCAGCTTAGCGAACACTCATGGCTACACCTTC
NA few TRBJ1-6 TRBV7-9 CASSLATDNSPLHF TGTGCCAGCAGCTTAGCGACAGACAATTCACCCCTCCACTTT
NA few TRBJ1-2 TRBV5-1 CASSLTASYGYTF TGCGCCAGCAGCCTCACAGCGAGCTATGGCTACACCTTC
TRBD1 few TRBJ2-2 TRBV28 CASRPEGGAFPGELFF TGTGCCAGCAGACCCGAAGGGGGCGCGTTTCCCGGGGAGCTGTTTTTT
NA NA TRBJ2-7 TRBV6-5 CASSTTNEQYF TGTGCCAGCAGCACTACGAACGAGCAGTACTTC
NA NA TRBJ2-2 TRBV20-1 CSAAGTRNTGELFF TGCAGTGCTGCCGGGACAAGGAACACCGGGGAGCTGTTTTTT
NA NA TRBJ2-2 TRBV20-1 CSARGTEAGELFF TGCAGTGCTAGGGGGACTGAGGCCGGGGAGCTGTTTTTT
NA NA TRBJ1-1 TRBV11-2 CASSLWGVLRVATEAFF TGTGCCAGCAGCTTATGGGGTGTTTTGAGGGTCGCCACTGAAGCTTTCTTT
NA few TRBJ2-7 TRBV14 CASSQGVAAFPDF TGTGCCAGCAGTCAAGGGGTCGCAGCTTTTCCCGACTTC
NA few TRBJ1-1 TRBV5-1 CASSPYRGLGTEAFF TGCGCCAGCAGCCCCTATCGGGGTCTCGGCACTGAAGCTTTCTTT
NA once TRBJ2-4 TRBV20-1 CSARAWTAGAKNIQYF TGCAGTGCTAGAGCGTGGACCGCGGGGGCCAAAAACATTCAGTACTTC